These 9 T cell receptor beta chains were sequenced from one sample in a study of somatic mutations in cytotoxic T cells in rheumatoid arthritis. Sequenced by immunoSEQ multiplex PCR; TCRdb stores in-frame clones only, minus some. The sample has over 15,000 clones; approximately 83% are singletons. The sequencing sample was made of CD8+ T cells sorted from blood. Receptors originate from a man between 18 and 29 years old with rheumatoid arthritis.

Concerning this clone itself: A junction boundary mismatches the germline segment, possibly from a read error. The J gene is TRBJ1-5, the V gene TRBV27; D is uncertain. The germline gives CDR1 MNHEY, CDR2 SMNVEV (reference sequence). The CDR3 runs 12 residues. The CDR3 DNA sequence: TGCGGCTCCGGGTCTAGCAATCAGCCCCAGCATTTT. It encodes CGSGSSNQPQHF.

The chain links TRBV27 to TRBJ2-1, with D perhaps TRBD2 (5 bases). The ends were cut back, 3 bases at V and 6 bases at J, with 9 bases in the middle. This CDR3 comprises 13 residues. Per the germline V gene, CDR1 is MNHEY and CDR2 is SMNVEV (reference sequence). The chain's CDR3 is CASSFGLLNEQFF. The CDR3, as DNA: TGTGCCAGCAGTTTCGGACTGCTCAATGAGCAGTTCTTC.

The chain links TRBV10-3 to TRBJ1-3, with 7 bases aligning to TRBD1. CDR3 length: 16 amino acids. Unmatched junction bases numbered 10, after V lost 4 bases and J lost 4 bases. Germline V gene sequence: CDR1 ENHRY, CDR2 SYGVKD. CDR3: CAISATGEALGNTIYF. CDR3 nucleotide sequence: TGTGCCATCAGTGCCACAGGGGAAGCTTTAGGAAACACCATATATTTT.

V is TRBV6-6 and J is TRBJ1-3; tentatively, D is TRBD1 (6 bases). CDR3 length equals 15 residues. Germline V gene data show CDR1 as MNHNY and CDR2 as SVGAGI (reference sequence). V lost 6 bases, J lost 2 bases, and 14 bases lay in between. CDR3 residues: CASRKRGGPGNTIYF. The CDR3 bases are TGTGCCAGCAGGAAAAGGGGGGGGCCTGGAAACACCATATATTTT.

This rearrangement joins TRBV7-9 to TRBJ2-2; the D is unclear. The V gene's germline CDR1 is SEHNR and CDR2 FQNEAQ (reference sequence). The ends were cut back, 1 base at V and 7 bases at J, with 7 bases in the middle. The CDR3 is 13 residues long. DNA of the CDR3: TGTGCCAGCAGCTTAGGGGCCGTCGGGGAGCTGTTTTTT. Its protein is CASSLGAVGELFF.

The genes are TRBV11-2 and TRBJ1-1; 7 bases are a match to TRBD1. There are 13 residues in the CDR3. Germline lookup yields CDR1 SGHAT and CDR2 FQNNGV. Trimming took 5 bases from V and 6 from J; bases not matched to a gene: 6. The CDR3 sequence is CASSRGQASEAFF. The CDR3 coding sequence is TGTGCCAGCAGCCGAGGACAGGCCTCTGAAGCTTTCTTT.

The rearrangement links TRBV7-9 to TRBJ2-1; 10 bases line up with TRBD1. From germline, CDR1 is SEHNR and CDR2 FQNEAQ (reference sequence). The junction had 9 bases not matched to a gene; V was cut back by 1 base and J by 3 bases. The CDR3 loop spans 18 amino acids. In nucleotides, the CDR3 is TGTGCCAGCAGCTTAGGACAGGGGGCTTTATTCTTCTACAATGAGCAGTTCTTC. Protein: CASSLGQGALFFYNEQFF.

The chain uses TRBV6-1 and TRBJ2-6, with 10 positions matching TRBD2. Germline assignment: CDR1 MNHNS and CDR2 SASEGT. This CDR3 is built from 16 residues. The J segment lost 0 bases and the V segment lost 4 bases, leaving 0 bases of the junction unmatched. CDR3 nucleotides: TGTGCCAGCAGTGGGACTAGCGGCTCTGGGGCCAACGTCCTGACTTTC. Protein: CASSGTSGSGANVLTF.

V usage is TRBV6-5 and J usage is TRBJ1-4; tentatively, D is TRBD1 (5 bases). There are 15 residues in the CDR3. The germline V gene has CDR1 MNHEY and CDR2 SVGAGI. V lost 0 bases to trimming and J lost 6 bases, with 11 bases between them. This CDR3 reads CASSYSTGADEKLFF. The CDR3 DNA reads TGTGCCAGCAGTTACTCGACTGGGGCGGATGAAAAACTGTTTTTT.